These 24 T cell receptor beta chains share one sample of origin, sequenced in a study of human T cells and chemical hapten exposure. Time point: patch test 1, 2 weeks after DPC sensitization. Treatment denoted: therapeutic diphenylcyclopropenone sensitization with weekly scalp DPC. TCRdb reprocessed the RACE reads with MiXCR, giving one entry per CDR3 protein. The sample has about 360,000 distinct CDR3 sequences, around 6.9% seen once. Sequencing was performed on whole blood, taken in connection with sensitization to the hapten diphenylcyclopropenone (DPC). Receptors were obtained from a woman aged 18-29 years with alopecia areata. Some clones in this sample may be carry-over from other donors' samples.

V usage is TRBV6-5 and J usage is TRBJ1-1; D might be TRBD1 (6 bases). CDR1 is MNHEY and CDR2 is SVGAGI in the germline V gene. CDR3 length: 15 residues. The V end was cut by 7 bases, the J end by 3 bases, with 18 bases between. The CDR3 DNA reads as TGTGCCAGCACCATGGGATACGGGGGCCACACTGAAGCTTTCTTT. Amino acid sequence: CASTMGYGGHTEAFF.

This clonotype was seen many times. The rearrangement uses TRBV5-6 and TRBJ1-1; no reliable D call. CDR3 length equals 14 residues. V lost 0 bases to trimming and J lost 0 bases, with 6 bases between them. Germline V gene data show CDR1 as SGHDT and CDR2 as YYEEEE. As DNA, the CDR3 is TGTGCCAGCAGCTTGGAGATAATGAACACTGAAGCTTTCTTT. Translating it yields CASSLEIMNTEAFF. The whole variable domain, remainder taken from reference TRBV5-6 and TRBJ1-1, is DAGVTQSPTHLIKTRGQQVTLRCSPKSGHDTVSWYQQALGQGPQFIFQYYEEEERQRGNFPDRFSGHQFPNYSSELNVNALLLGDSALYLCASSLEIMNTEAFFGQGTRLTVV.

This clonotype has only a few counts. J is TRBJ2-3 and V is TRBV7-2; perhaps TRBD1 as D (6 bases). Looked up from germline, CDR1 is SGHTA and CDR2 is FQGNSA. The CDR3 runs to 15 residues. Trimming stripped 5 bases from V and 0 bases from J, with 12 bases between. CDR3 protein: CASSKQGTSTDTQYF. The CDR3 DNA reads as TGTGCCAGCAGCAAACAGGGTACTAGCACAGATACGCAGTATTTT. Drawing the rest from reference TRBV7-2 and TRBJ2-3, the complete variable domain is GAGVSQSPSNKVTEKGKDVELRCDPISGHTALYWYRQSLGQGLEFLIYFQGNSAPDKSGLPSDRFSAERTGGSVSTLTIQRTQQEDSAVYLCASSKQGTSTDTQYFGPGTRLTVL.

The J gene is TRBJ2-3, the V gene TRBV27; D might be TRBD1 (6 bases). The CDR3 loop spans 13 amino acids. The V gene lost 8 bases and the J gene lost 2 bases, with 11 bases spanning the gap. Germline V CDR1 and CDR2: MNHEY, SMNVEV (reference sequence). The CDR3 coding sequence is TGTGCCAGCTCCGGGACATTCACAGATACGCAGTATTTT. Protein product: CASSGTFTDTQYF.

This clonotype was seen many times. CDR3 nucleotides: TGCGCCAGCAGCTTGGATTGGAGGACCGGGGAGCTGTTTTTT. Amino acid sequence: CASSLDWRTGELFF. The chain combines TRBV5-1 with TRBJ2-2, with D possibly TRBD2 on 5 matching bases. Trimming took off 0 bases at V and 5 bases at J, with 8 bases between the two ends. The CDR3 length is 14 residues. CDR1 and CDR2 from the germline V gene are SGHRS and YFSETQ. Together with reference TRBV5-1 and TRBJ2-2, the CDR3 gives the full variable domain: KAGVTQTPRYLIKTRGQQVTLSCSPISGHRSVSWYQQTPGQGLQFLFEYFSETQRNKGNFPGRFSGRQFSNSRSEMNVSTLELGDSALYLCASSLDWRTGELFFGEGSRLTVL.

The chain carries TRBV4-2 and TRBJ2-7; D gene uncertain. Germline assignment: CDR1 LGHNA and CDR2 YNFKEQ. CDR3 size: 13 residues. V lost 0 bases to trimming and J lost 0 bases, with 3 bases between them. The CDR3 sequence is CASSQDYSYEQYF. In DNA form, the CDR3 reads TGTGCCAGCAGCCAAGATTACTCCTACGAGCAGTACTTC.

This clonotype was seen a handful of times. This chain uses TRBV6-4 with TRBJ2-3; the match to TRBD2 covers 10 bases. Germline values: CDR1 MRHNA, CDR2 SNTAGT. CDR3 length equals 14 residues. Germline trimming cut 5 bases from V and 2 bases from J; bases unmatched to any gene: 1. CDR3 region: CASSTSGDTDTQYF. The CDR3 DNA reads as TGTGCCAGCAGTACTAGCGGGGACACAGATACGCAGTATTTT.

The chain is built from TRBV12-3 or TRBV12-4 and TRBJ2-1, with 9 bases matching TRBD2. The length of the CDR3 is 14 residues. V gave up 8 bases and J gave up 2 bases; unmatched junction bases: 4. The CDR3 bases are TGTGCCAGCGGTAGCGGGGGTACCTACAATGAGCAGTTCTTC. Residues: CASGSGGTYNEQFF.

In its sample, this clonotype was seen many times. This chain connects TRBV11-3 to TRBJ2-4; 8 bases map to TRBD1. Germline loops: CDR1 SGHNT, CDR2 YENEEA. CDR3 length equals 15 residues. With 2 bases clipped from V and 5 bases from J, the junction kept 5 bases outside the gene matches. The chain's CDR3 is CASSLRTGSQNIQYF. For the CDR3, the DNA is TGTGCCAGCAGCTTAAGGACAGGGTCACAAAACATTCAGTACTTC.

This clonotype was observed at least ten times. The chain combines TRBV6-5 with TRBJ2-7, with a weak D call TRBD2 (5 bases). V was trimmed by 5 bases and J by 0 bases, leaving 14 bases between them. The CDR3 runs to 15 residues. Per the germline V gene, CDR1 is MNHEY and CDR2 is SVGAGI. As DNA, the CDR3 is TGTGCCAGCAGTAAAGGACTTCTCAGCTCCTACGAGCAGTACTTC. Translating it yields CASSKGLLSSYEQYF.

J is TRBJ2-7 and V is TRBV10-3; D not resolved. Germline lookup yields CDR1 ENHRY and CDR2 SYGVKD. Trimming stripped 4 bases from V and 0 bases from J, with 16 bases between. The CDR3 has 16 residues. Written as DNA, the CDR3 is TGTGCCATCAGTGTCCGTAGCTCGGCCCCCTCCTACGAGCAGTACTTC. It specifies CAISVRSSAPSYEQYF.

This clonotype appeared many times. This rearrangement joins TRBV12-3 or TRBV12-4 to TRBJ1-5; unclear D gene. The CDR3 consists of 17 residues. Trimming pared 6 bases from V and 1 base from J, leaving 19 bases between. The CDR3 loop reads CASRRPTGKNSNQPQHF. CDR3 sequence (DNA): TGTGCCAGCAGAAGGCCCACTGGGAAGAACAGCAATCAGCCCCAGCATTTT.

The rearrangement joins TRBV5-6 to TRBJ2-7, with D perhaps TRBD1 (6 bases). Germline V lookup: CDR1 SGHDT, CDR2 YYEEEE. This CDR3 is 14 amino acids long. Deletions cut 4 bases from V and 9 bases from J, with 20 bases between. The CDR3 DNA reads TGTGCCAGCAGCCCCGGGGACACCCGTTTCGGGCAGTACTTC. Protein product: CASSPGDTRFGQYF.

V gene TRBV7-2 combines with J gene TRBJ2-3, with 8 bases aligning to TRBD2. Per the germline V gene, CDR1 is SGHTA and CDR2 is FQGNSA. The CDR3 loop spans 20 amino acids. After removal of 0 bases from V and 0 bases from J, the junction contained 14 bases not matched to a gene. DNA of the CDR3: TGTGCCAGCAGCTTAGCCCCTTACCGGGGGGGACGAACTAGCACAGATACGCAGTATTTT. The encoded protein is CASSLAPYRGGRTSTDTQYF.

The chain carries TRBV27 and TRBJ2-3; D not resolved. The V gene lost 2 bases and the J gene lost 4 bases, with 4 bases spanning the gap. The germline V gene encodes CDR1 MNHEY and CDR2 SMNVEV (reference sequence). The CDR3 extends over 12 amino acids. The DNA for the CDR3 is TGTGCCAGCAGTTTACCATCAGATACGCAGTATTTT. Its protein is CASSLPSDTQYF.

In its sample, this clonotype was seen a few times. The chain couples TRBV29-1 to TRBJ2-3; 10 bases map to TRBD2. Germline V gene data show CDR1 as SQVTM and CDR2 as ANQGSEA. V was pared by 6 bases and J by 4 bases, with 7 bases of the junction left unmatched. The CDR3 totals 14 residues. DNA for the CDR3: TGCAGCGTGTTTAGCGGGGGGCACCCAGATACGCAGTATTTT. This codes for CSVFSGGHPDTQYF.

V gene TRBV9 combines with J gene TRBJ1-1, with 7 bases lining up with TRBD1. With V trimmed by 0 bases and J by 6 bases, 2 bases remained unmatched. The CDR3 contains 13 residues. The V gene's germline CDR1 is SGDLS and CDR2 YYNGEE. The CDR3 sequence: CASSVGTGPEAFF. The CDR3 nucleotides read TGTGCCAGCAGCGTAGGGACAGGCCCTGAAGCTTTCTTT.

There are many counts of this clonotype. The chain carries TRBV10-3 and TRBJ1-1; no definite D call. Trimming removed 6 bases from V and 7 bases from J, with 12 bases in between. Germline V CDR1 and CDR2: ENHRY, SYGVKD. This CDR3 spans 12 amino acids. The CDR3 DNA sequence: TGTGCCATCAGGGGCGATCGAAGTGAAGCTTTCTTT. It encodes CAIRGDRSEAFF.

This clonotype was seen repeatedly, ten times or more. This sequence joins TRBV4-2 and TRBJ2-1; TRBD2 agrees at 12 bases. V was pared by 0 bases and J by 9 bases, with 6 bases of the junction left unmatched. Germline V gene lookup returns CDR1 LGHNA and CDR2 YNFKEQ. There are 16 residues in the CDR3. The CDR3 region is CASSQELAGGLGEQFF. In DNA, the CDR3 is TGTGCCAGCAGCCAAGAACTAGCGGGGGGCCTGGGTGAGCAGTTCTTC.

V and J are TRBV12-3 or TRBV12-4 and TRBJ1-4, with 8 positions matching TRBD1. This CDR3 comprises 15 residues. V lost 5 bases and J lost 8; bases outside the gene matches: 10. This CDR3 reads CASSRGSGGDEKLFF. DNA of the CDR3: TGTGCCAGCAGTCGAGGGTCAGGGGGCGACGAAAAACTGTTTTTT.

This clonotype was found many times. The chain links TRBV29-1 to TRBJ1-5, with 7 bases that match TRBD1. The CDR3 loop spans 14 amino acids. V shed 6 bases and J 6 bases; nucleotides not matched to a gene: 11. Germline values: CDR1 SQVTM, CDR2 ANQGSEA. Written as DNA, the CDR3 is TGCAGCGTCGCCCAGACAGGGTTTCGTCAGCCCCAGCATTTT. Translation: CSVAQTGFRQPQHF.

The chain is built from TRBV5-6 and TRBJ1-2, with D tentatively TRBD1 (6 bases). Germline V CDR1 and CDR2: SGHDT, YYEEEE. V was cut by 0 bases and J by 6 bases, with 9 bases left in between. This CDR3 is 13 amino acids long. CDR3 in amino acids: CASSLDRDNGYTF. CDR3 nucleotides: TGTGCCAGCAGCTTGGACAGGGATAATGGCTACACCTTC.

A few counts support this clonotype. The rearrangement uses TRBV20-1 and TRBJ2-1, with TRBD1 identical over 9 bases. There are 16 residues in the CDR3. Germline V gene sequence: CDR1 DFQATT, CDR2 SNEGSKA (reference sequence). The V segment lost 6 bases and the J segment 3 bases; nucleotides outside the gene matches: 12. In DNA form, the CDR3 reads TGCAGTGCCTCCCCCCGCGGGACAGGGAGCTACAATGAGCAGTTCTTC. This translates into CSASPRGTGSYNEQFF.

This rearrangement joins TRBV4-3 to TRBJ2-7; maybe TRBD2 (6 bases). This CDR3 spans 16 amino acids. Trimming shortened V by 4 bases and J by 0 bases, and 16 bases separated the two germline ends. The germline V gene encodes CDR1 LGHNA and CDR2 YSLEER. The CDR3 DNA reads as TGCGCCAGCAGCCGAGAAGCGGGCGCTCCCTCCTACGAGCAGTACTTC. Protein sequence: CASSREAGAPSYEQYF.